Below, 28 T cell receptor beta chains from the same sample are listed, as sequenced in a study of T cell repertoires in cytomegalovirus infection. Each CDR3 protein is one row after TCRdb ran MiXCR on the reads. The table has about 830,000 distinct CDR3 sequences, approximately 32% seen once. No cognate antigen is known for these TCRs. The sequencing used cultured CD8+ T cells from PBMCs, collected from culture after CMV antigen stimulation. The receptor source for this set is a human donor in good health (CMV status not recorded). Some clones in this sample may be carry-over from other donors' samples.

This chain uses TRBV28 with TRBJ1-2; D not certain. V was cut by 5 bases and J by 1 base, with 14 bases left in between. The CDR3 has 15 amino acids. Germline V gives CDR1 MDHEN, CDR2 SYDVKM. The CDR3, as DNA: TGTGCCAGCAGTAAGGCAGCATACCATAACTATGGCTACACCTTC. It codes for CASSKAAYHNYGYTF.

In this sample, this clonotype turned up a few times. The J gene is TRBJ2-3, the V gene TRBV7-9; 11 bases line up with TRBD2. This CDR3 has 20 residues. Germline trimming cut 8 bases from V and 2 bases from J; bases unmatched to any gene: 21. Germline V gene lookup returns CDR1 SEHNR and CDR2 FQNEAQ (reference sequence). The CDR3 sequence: CASRGALAGGQPLFTDTQYF. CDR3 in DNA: TGTGCCAGCCGGGGTGCGCTAGCGGGGGGCCAACCCCTATTCACAGATACGCAGTATTTT. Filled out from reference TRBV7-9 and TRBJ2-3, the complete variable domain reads DTGVSQNPRHKITKRGQNVTFRCDPISEHNRLYWYRQTLGQGPEFLTYFQNEAQLEKSRLLSDRFSAERPKGSFSTLEIQRTEQGDSAMYLCASRGALAGGQPLFTDTQYFGPGTRLTVL.

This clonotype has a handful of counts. The CDR3 is CASSFMTVLSGANVLTF. CDR3 sequence (DNA): TGTGCCAGCAGTTTTATGACAGTGCTCTCTGGGGCCAACGTCCTGACTTTC. The chain couples TRBV12-3 or TRBV12-4 to TRBJ2-6; tentatively, D is TRBD1 (5 bases). The V and J ends lost 3 bases and 0 bases respectively, with 12 bases between them. The CDR3 runs 17 residues.

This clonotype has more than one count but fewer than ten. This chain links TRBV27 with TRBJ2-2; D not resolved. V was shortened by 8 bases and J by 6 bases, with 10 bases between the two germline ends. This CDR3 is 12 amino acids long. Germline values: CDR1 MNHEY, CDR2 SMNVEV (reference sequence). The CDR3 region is CASAPGAGELFF. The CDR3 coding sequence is TGTGCCAGCGCCCCGGGCGCCGGGGAGCTGTTTTTT.

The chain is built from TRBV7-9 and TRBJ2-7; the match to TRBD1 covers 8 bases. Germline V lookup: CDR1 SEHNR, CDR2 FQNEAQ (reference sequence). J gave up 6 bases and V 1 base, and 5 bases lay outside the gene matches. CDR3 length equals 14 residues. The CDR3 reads CASSLGGRGPEQYV. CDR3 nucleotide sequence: TGTGCCAGCAGCTTAGGGGGCAGGGGGCCCGAGCAGTACGTC.

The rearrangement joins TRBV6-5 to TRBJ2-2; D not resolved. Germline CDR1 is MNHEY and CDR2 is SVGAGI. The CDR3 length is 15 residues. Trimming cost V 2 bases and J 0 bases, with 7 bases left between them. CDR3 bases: TGTGCCAGCAGTTACAATTCGGCGAACACCGGGGAGCTGTTTTTT. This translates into CASSYNSANTGELFF.

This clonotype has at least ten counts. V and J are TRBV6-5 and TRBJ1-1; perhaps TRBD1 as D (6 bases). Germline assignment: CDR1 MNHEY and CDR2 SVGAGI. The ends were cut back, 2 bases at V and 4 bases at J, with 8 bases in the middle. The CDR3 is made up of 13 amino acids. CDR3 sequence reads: CASSYGGGTEAFF. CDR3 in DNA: TGTGCCAGCAGTTACGGAGGGGGCACTGAAGCTTTCTTT.

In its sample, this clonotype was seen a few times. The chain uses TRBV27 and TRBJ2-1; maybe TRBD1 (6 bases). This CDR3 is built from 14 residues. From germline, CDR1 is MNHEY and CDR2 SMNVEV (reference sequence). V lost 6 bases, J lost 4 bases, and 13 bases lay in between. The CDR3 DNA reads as TGTGCCAGCAGCGGACAGAGCACTTACAATGAGCAGTTCTTC. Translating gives CASSGQSTYNEQFF.

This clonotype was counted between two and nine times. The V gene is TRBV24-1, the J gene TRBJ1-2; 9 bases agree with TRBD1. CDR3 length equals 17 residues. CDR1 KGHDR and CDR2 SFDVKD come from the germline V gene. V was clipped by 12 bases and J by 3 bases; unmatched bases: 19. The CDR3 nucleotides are TGTGCCTCCCTACATCGTGGGACAGGGACAGAGGACTATGGCTACACCTTC. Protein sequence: CASLHRGTGTEDYGYTF.

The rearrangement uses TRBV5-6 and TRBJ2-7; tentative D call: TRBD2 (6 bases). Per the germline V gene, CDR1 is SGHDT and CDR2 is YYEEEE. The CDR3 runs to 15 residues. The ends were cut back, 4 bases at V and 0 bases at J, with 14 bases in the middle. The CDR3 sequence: CASSPDWGVSYEQYF. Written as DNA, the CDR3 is TGTGCCAGCAGCCCCGATTGGGGGGTCTCCTACGAGCAGTACTTC. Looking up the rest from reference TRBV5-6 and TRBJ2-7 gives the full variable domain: DAGVTQSPTHLIKTRGQQVTLRCSPKSGHDTVSWYQQALGQGPQFIFQYYEEEERQRGNFPDRFSGHQFPNYSSELNVNALLLGDSALYLCASSPDWGVSYEQYFGPGTRLTVT.

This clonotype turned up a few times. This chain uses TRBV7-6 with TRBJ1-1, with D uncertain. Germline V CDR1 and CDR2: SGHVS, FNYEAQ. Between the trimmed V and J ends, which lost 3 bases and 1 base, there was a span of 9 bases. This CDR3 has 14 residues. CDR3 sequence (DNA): TGTGCCAGCAGCTTGAGACGGCAGAACACTGAAGCTTTCTTT. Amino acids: CASSLRRQNTEAFF.

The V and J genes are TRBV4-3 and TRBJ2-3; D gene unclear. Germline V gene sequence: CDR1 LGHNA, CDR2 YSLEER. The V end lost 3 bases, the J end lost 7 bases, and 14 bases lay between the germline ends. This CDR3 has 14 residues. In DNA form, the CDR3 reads TGCGCCAGCAGCCACCTGGGTGTGGGGAATACGCAGTATTTT. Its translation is CASSHLGVGNTQYF.

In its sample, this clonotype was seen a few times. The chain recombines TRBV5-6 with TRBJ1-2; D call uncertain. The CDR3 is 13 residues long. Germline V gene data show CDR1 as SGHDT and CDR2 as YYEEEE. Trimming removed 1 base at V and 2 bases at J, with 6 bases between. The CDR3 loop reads CASSLKNNYGYTF. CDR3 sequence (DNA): TGTGCCAGCAGCTTGAAGAACAACTATGGCTACACCTTC.

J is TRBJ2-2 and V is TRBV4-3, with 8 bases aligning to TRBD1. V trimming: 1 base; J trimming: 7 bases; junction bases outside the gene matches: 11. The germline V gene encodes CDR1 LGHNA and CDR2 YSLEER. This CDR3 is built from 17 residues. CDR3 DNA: TGCGCCAGCAGCCAAGCCCTTCAGGGGGCGCTTAACGGGGAGCTGTTTTTT. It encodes CASSQALQGALNGELFF.

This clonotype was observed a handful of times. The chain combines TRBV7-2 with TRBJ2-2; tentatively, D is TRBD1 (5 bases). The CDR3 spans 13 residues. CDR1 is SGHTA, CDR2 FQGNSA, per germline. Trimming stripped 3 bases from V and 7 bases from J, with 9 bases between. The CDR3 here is CASSFFDSGELFF. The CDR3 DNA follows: TGTGCCAGCAGCTTCTTTGACAGCGGGGAGCTGTTTTTT.

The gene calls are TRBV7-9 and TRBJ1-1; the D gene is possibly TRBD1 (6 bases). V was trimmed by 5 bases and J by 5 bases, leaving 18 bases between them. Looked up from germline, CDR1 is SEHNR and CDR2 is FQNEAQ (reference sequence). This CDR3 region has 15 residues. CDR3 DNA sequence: TGTGCCAGCAGCGCGCCGGGGGGCAGGTATACTGAAGCTTTCTTT. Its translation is CASSAPGGRYTEAFF.

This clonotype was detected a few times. The CDR3, as DNA: TGTGCCAGCAGTGTTAGAGGCAGCCAGAACACTGAAGCTTTCTTT. This translates into CASSVRGSQNTEAFF. This sequence joins TRBV2 and TRBJ1-1; D unresolved. The V end lost 4 bases, the J end lost 1 base, and 13 bases lay between the germline ends. The CDR3 totals 15 residues. The V gene's germline CDR1 is SNHLY and CDR2 FYNNEI.

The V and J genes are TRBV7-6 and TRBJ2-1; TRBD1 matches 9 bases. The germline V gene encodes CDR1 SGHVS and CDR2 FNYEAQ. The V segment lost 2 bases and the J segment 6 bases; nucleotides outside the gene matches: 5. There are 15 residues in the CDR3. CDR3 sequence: CASSLQQGAFNEQFF. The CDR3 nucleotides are TGTGCCAGCAGCTTACAACAGGGGGCTTTCAATGAGCAGTTCTTC.

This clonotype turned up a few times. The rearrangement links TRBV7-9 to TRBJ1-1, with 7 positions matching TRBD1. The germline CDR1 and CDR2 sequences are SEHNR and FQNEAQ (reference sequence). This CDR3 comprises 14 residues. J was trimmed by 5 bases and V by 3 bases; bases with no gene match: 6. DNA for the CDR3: TGTGCCAGCAGCTTGACAGGGCGGAAAACTGAAGCTTTCTTT. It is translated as CASSLTGRKTEAFF.

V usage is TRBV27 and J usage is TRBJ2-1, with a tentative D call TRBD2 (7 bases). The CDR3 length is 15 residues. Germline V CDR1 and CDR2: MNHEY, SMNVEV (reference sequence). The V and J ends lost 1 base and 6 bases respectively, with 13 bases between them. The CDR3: CASSLWGGAINEQFF. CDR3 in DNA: TGTGCCAGCAGTTTATGGGGGGGGGCTATCAATGAGCAGTTCTTC.

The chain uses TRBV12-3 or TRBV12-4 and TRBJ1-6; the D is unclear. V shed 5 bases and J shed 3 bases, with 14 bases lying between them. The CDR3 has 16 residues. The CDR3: CASSTFPGNYNSPLHF. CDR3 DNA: TGTGCCAGCAGTACTTTCCCGGGGAACTATAATTCACCCCTCCACTTT.

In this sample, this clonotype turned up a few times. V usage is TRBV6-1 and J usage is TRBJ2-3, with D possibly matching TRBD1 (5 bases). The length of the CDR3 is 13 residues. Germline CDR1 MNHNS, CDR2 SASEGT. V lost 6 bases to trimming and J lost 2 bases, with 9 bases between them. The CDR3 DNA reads TGTGCCAGCAGCCGCAGGGCCACAGATACGCAGTATTTT. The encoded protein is CASSRRATDTQYF.

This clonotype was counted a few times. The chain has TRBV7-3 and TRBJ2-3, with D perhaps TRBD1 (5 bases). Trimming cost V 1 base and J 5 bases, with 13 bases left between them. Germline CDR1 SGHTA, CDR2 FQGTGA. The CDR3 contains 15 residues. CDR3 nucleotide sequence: TGTGCCAGCAGCTTAAATGGCAGGGTTTTAGATACGCAGTATTTT. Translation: CASSLNGRVLDTQYF. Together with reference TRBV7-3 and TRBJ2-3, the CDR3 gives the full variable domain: GAGVSQTPSNKVTEKGKYVELRCDPISGHTALYWYRQSLGQGPEFLIYFQGTGAADDSGLPNDRFFAVRPEGSVSTLKIQRTERGDSAVYLCASSLNGRVLDTQYFGPGTRLTVL.

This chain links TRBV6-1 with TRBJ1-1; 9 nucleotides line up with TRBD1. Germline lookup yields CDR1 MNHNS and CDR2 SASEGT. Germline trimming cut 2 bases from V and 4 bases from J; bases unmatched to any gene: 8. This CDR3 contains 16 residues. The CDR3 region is CASSEWGTGPGTEAFF. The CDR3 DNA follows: TGTGCCAGCAGTGAATGGGGGACAGGGCCGGGCACTGAAGCTTTCTTT.

CDR3 in DNA: TGTGCCAGCAGTGATCCAAACCTAGGAGGGAGGTTGGGTCAGCCCCAGCATTTT. Its protein product is CASSDPNLGGRLGQPQHF. The chain joins TRBV6-1 to TRBJ1-5; no clear D gene. CDR1 and CDR2 (germline): MNHNS, SASEGT. The CDR3 has 18 amino acids. The V gene lost 3 bases and the J gene lost 6 bases, with 24 bases spanning the gap.

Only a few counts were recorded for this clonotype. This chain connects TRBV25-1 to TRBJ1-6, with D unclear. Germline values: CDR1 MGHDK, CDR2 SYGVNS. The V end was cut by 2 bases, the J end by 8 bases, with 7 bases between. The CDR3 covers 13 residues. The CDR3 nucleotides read TGTGCCAGCAGTGAAGACGGTTATTCACCCCTCCACTTT. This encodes CASSEDGYSPLHF.

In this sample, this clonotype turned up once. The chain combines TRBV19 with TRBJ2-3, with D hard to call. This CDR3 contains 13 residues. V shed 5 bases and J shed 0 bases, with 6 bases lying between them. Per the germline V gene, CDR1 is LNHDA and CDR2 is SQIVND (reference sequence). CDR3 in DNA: TGTGCCAGTAGTTCCTTCAGCACAGATACGCAGTATTTT. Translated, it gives CASSSFSTDTQYF.

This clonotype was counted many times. As DNA, the CDR3 is TGTGCCAGCAGCTCCCGGGACAGGGGTGTCCATGAGCAGTTCTTC. It specifies CASSSRDRGVHEQFF. V and J are TRBV7-3 and TRBJ2-1; 10 positions agree with TRBD1. Trimming cost V 4 bases and J 8 bases; bases outside gene matches: 8. The germline V gene encodes CDR1 SGHTA and CDR2 FQGTGA. The CDR3 is 15 residues long.